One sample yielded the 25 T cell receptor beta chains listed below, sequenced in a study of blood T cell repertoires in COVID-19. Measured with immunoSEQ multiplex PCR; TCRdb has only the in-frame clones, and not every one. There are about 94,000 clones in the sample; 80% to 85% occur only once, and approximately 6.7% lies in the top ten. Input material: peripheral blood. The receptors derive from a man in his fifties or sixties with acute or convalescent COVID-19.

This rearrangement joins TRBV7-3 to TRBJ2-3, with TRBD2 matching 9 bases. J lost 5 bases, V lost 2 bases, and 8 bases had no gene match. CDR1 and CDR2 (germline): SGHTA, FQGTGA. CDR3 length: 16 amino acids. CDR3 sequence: CASSLFGGGARDTQYF. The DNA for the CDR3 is TGTGCCAGCAGCTTATTCGGCGGGGGGGCCAGAGATACGCAGTATTTT.

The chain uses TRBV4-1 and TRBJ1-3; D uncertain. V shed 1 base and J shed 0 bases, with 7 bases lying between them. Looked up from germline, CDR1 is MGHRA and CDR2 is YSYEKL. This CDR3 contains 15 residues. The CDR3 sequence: CASSQVQYSGNTIYF. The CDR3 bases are TGCGCCAGCAGCCAAGTACAGTACTCTGGAAACACCATATATTTT.

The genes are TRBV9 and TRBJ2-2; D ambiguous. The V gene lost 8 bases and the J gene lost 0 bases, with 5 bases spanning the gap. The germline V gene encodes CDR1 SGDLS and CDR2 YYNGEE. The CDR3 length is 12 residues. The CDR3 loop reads CASTPNTGELFF. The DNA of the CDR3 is TGTGCCAGTACACCGAACACCGGGGAGCTGTTTTTT.

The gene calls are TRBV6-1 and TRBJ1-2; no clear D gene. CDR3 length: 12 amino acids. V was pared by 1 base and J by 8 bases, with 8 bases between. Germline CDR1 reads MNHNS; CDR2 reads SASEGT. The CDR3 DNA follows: TGTGCCAGCAGTGAAGGGAGGGCCGGCTACACCTTC. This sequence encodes CASSEGRAGYTF.

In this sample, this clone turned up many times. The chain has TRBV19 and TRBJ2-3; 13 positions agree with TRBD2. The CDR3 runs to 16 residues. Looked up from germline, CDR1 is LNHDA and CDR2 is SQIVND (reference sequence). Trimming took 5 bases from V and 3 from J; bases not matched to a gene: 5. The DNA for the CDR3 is TGTGCCAGTAGTCCCGGACTAGCGGGGGCTACAGATACGCAGTATTTT. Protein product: CASSPGLAGATDTQYF.

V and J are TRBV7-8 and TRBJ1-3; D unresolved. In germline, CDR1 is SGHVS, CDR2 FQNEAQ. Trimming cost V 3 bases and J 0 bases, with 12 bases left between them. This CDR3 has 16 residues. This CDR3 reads CASSFMGRPSGNTIYF. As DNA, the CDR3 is TGTGCCAGCAGCTTCATGGGGAGGCCCTCTGGAAACACCATATATTTT.

CDR3 sequence (DNA): TGTGCGGTCGGCAGGGGTTTTGGCTACACCTTC. Residues: CAVGRGFGYTF. V usage is TRBV19 and J usage is TRBJ1-2; a possible D gene is TRBD1 (6 bases). From germline, CDR1 is LNHDA and CDR2 SQIVND (reference sequence). The CDR3 spans 11 residues.

CDR3 in DNA: TGTGCCAGCAGTGAATATAAAAGGACAGGGGGGGAGAACACTGAAGCTTTCTTT. As protein: CASSEYKRTGGENTEAFF. The J gene is TRBJ1-1, the V gene TRBV25-1; 10 bases map to TRBD1. This CDR3 has 18 residues. CDR1 and CDR2 (germline): MGHDK, SYGVNS. With V trimmed by 0 bases and J by 1 base, 8 bases remained unmatched.

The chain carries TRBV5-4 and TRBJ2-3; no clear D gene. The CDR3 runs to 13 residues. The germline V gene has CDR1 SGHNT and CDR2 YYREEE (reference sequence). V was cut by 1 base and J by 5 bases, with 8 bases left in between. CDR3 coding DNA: TGTGCCAGCAGCTTGTTTGCGAGAGATACGCAGTATTTT. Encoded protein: CASSLFARDTQYF.

CDR3: CASSLGGTATNEKLFF. CDR3 DNA sequence: TGCGCCAGCAGCTTGGGAGGGACTGCAACTAATGAAAAACTGTTTTTT. The chain links TRBV5-1 to TRBJ1-4; possibly TRBD1 for D (5 bases). The CDR3 is 16 residues long. V lost 0 bases, J lost 0 bases, and 9 bases lay in between. The V gene's germline CDR1 is SGHRS and CDR2 YFSETQ.

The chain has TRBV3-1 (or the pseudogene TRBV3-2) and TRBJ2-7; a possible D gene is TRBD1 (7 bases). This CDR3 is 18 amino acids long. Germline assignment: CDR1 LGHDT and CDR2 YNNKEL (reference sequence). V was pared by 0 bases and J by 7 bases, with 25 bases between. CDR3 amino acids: CASSQDPAGGYSLEEQYF. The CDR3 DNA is TGTGCCAGCAGCCAAGACCCCGCAGGGGGGTACTCCTTGGAAGAGCAGTACTTC.

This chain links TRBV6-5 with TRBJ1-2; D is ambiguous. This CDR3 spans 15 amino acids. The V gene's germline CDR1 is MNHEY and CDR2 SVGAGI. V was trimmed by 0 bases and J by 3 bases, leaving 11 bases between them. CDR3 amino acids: CASSYSITADYGYTF. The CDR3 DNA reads TGTGCCAGCAGTTACTCGATTACCGCAGACTATGGCTACACCTTC.

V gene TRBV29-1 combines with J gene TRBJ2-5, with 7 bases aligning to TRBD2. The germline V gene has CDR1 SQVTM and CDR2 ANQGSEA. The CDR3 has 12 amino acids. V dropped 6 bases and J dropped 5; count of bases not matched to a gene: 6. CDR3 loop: CSVWTRGETQYF. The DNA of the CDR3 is TGCAGCGTCTGGACTAGAGGGGAGACCCAGTACTTC.

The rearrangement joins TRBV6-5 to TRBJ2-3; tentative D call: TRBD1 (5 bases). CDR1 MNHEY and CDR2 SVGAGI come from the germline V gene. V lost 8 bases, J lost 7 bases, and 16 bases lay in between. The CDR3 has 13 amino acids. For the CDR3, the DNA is TGTGCCAGCGGTCGAAAGGGGTGGAATACGCAGTATTTT. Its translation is CASGRKGWNTQYF.

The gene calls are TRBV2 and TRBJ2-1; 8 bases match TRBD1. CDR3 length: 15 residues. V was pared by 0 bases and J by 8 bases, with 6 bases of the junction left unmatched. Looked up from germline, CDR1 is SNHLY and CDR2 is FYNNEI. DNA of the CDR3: TGTGCCAGCAGTGAAGCGCCCTCGACAGGGGATGAGCAGTTCTTC. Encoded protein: CASSEAPSTGDEQFF. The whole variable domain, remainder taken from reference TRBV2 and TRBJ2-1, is EPEVTQTPSHQVTQMGQEVILRCVPISNHLYFYWYRQILGQKVEFLVSFYNNEISEKSEIFDDQFSVERPDGSNFTLKIRSTKLEDSAMYFCASSEAPSTGDEQFFGPGTRLTVL.

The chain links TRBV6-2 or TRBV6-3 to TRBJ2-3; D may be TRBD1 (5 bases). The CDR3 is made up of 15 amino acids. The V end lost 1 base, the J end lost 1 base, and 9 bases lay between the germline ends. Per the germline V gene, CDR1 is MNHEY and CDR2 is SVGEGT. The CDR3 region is CASSYWNRRTDTQYF. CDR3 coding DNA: TGTGCCAGCAGTTACTGGAACAGGCGCACAGATACGCAGTATTTT.

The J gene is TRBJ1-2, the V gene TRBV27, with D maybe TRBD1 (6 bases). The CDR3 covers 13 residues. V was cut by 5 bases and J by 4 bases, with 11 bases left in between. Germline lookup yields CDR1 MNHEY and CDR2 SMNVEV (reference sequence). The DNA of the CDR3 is TGTGCCAGCAGTCCCTTGGACAGCTATGGCTACACCTTC. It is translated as CASSPLDSYGYTF.

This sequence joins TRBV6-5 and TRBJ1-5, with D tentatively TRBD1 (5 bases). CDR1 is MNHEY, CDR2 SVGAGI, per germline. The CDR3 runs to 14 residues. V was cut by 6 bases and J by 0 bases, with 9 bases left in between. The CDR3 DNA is TGTGCCAGCAGCCAGGACACTAGCAATCAGCCCCAGCATTTT. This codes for CASSQDTSNQPQHF.

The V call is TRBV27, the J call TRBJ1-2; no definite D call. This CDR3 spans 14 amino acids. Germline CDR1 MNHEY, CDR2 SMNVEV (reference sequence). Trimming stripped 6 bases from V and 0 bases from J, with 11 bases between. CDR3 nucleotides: TGTGCCAGCAGAGCCCCGGGAACTAACTATGGCTACACCTTC. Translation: CASRAPGTNYGYTF.

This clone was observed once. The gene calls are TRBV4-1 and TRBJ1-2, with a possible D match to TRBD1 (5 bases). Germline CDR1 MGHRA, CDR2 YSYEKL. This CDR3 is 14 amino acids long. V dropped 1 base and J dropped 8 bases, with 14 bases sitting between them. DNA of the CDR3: TGCGCCAGCAGCCAAGGGGGCAGGTCTCGAGGCTACACCTTC. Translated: CASSQGGRSRGYTF.

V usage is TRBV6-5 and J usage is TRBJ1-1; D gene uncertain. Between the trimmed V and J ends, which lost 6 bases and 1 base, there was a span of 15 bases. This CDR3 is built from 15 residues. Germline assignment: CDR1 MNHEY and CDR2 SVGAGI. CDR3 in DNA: TGTGCCAGCAGGAAGGAGGGCACTTCGAACACTGAAGCTTTCTTT. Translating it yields CASRKEGTSNTEAFF.

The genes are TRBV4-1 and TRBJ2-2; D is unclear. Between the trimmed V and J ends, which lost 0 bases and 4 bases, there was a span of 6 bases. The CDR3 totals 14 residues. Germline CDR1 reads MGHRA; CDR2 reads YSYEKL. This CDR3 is CASSQERSTGELFF. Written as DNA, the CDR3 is TGCGCCAGCAGCCAAGAAAGGAGCACCGGGGAGCTGTTTTTT.

CDR3 DNA: TGTGCCAGCAGTATAATAGGGGGGGTGGGAACAGATACGCAGTATTTT. It specifies CASSIIGGVGTDTQYF. The chain joins TRBV27 to TRBJ2-3; perhaps TRBD2 as D (7 bases). Germline CDR1 is MNHEY and CDR2 is SMNVEV (reference sequence). Deletions cut 5 bases from V and 3 bases from J, with 18 bases between. The CDR3 consists of 16 residues.

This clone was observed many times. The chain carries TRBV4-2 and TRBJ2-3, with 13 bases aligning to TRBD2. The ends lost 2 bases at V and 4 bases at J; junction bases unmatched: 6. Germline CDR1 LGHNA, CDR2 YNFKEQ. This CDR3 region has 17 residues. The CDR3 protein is CASSQLTSGGAPDTQYF. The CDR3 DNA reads TGTGCCAGCAGCCAACTTACTAGCGGGGGGGCCCCAGATACGCAGTATTTT.

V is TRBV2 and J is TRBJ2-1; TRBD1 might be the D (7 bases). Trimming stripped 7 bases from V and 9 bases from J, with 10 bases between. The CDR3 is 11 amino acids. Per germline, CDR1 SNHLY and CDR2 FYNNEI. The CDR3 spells CASTRGAEQFF. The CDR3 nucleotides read TGTGCCAGCACCAGGGGGGCTGAGCAGTTCTTC.